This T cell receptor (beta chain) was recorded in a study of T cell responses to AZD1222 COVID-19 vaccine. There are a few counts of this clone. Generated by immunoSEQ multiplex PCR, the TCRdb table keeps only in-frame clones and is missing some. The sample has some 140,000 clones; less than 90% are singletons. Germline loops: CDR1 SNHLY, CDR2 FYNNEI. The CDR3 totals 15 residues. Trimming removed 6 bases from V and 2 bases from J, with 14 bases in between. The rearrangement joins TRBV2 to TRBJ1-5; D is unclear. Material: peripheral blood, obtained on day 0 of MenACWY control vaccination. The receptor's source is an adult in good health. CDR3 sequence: CASRREGIGNQPQHF. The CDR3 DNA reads TGTGCCAGCAGGAGGGAGGGAATCGGCAATCAGCCCCAGCATTTT.